This entry is about one T cell receptor (beta chain). Its antigen target is currently unknown. The sample holds no much larger clone one base away, and base qualities are not on file. The entry originates in a study of cytomegalovirus exposure and HLA in healthy donors (dated by TCRdb to 2015 to 2018). For context, the study as a whole: According to an earlier analysis of a few hundred of the donors, about 180 million T cells yielded roughly 110 million unique TCR beta sequences and roughly 280 Gb of sequence data. An early release that covered fewer than 750 HLA-typed donors contained approximately 300 gigabases of sequencing data and around 85 million unique TCR sequences. The genetic ancestry cluster associated with self-reported Caucasian donors included 70% to 85% of the roughly 400 genotyped donors. The study aimed to test whether signatures of past pathogen exposure could be identified by cataloging public T cell receptors. The T cell repertoires of around 730 subjects were profiled by immunosequencing and related to cytomegalovirus serostatus. Along with the roughly 700-subject first cohort, a separate validation cohort of over a hundred different subjects was used. To predict cytomegalovirus infection status, the study combined high-throughput TCR immunosequencing, statistical association of individual TCRs with disease status, and machine learning. A later analysis re-analyzed previously published TCR beta repertoires from roughly 630 donors and added high-resolution HLA genotyping to study TCR occurrence patterns. In the later analysis, no new phenotypic data were used to find candidate immune exposures; instead, reliance was placed on TCR beta sequences and their occurrence across donors. To decide whether each TCR beta V gene segment behaved as functional or pseudogenic, an earlier analysis of approximately 620 of the donors relied on high-throughput TCR beta sequencing. Alongside the repertoire data, information on donor age, sex, ethnicity and CMV serostatus was compiled. In a later genetic analysis, genome-wide SNP genotypes for about 55% of the roughly 700 donors were used, and that subset was treated as a discovery cohort. Every repertoire in the discovery cohort had been generated on one and the same sequencing platform. HLA typing included class I and class II loci at four-digit resolution. Typing coverage differed by locus: A, B, C, DRB1 and DQB1 were typed in about 620-630 donors, DQA1 in about 510, DPA1 in over 600, and DPB1 in approximately 450. Five DR-DQ haplotypes were handled as single units for association and clustering because linkage in the cohort was strong. Among several hundred genotyped donors of the cohort, an average of approximately 240,000 unique TCR beta nucleotide sequences was sequenced per donor, of which 15% to 20% were non-productive.

The cohort consisted of 600 to 750 healthy bone marrow donors. Cohort members were all nominally healthy when sampled, although unrecorded immune exposures were likely present. The donor tested CMV seronegative, placing the donor among the 300 to 400 seronegative members of the cohort. A peripheral blood sample was collected from each donor, and TCR beta sequencing was performed on peripheral blood mononuclear cells. Genomic DNA was extracted from the blood cell samples with the Qiagen DNeasy Blood Extraction Kit. The library was made by the immunoSEQ multiplex PCR assay. For the multiplex PCR, a mixture combining 60 forward primers for TCR Vbeta segments and 13 reverse primers for TCR Jbeta segments was used. The CDR3 region of rearranged TCR beta genes was amplified from genomic DNA by a multiplex PCR assay. The Illumina HiSeq System was used to sequence the amplified TCR beta libraries as 87-base-pair reads. The paper's processing steps were these. In a later analysis, tens of millions of unique TCR beta chains were counted across the approximately 640 repertoires, and roughly 11 million of these chains were shared by at least two donors. Raw reads were error-corrected and collapsed into unique sequences with a nearest-neighbor algorithm that merged closely related sequences to remove PCR and sequencing errors. V, D and J gene segments were assigned by aligning CDR3 sequences to IMGT reference sequences. For a sequence to be retained, a match of at least six nucleotides was required to both a V gene segment and a J gene segment. Rearrangements were called productive when the CDR3 lacked stop codons and stayed in frame with V and J; all others were non-productive. CDR3 was defined by IMGT convention, running from the second conserved V-encoded cysteine to the conserved J-encoded phenylalanine. The earlier analysis of about 640 of the donors excluded any sequence lacking an unambiguous match to a single V gene segment. In an earlier analysis of a few hundred of the donors, V segments were called functional above 56.7% productive rearrangements and were called segregating when the between-donor standard deviation exceeded 5%. A statistical classification framework was built for diagnosing cytomegalovirus status from the catalog of TCR beta chain sequences. V and J gene assignment, in a later analysis, came from comparing TCR nucleotide sequences with IMGT/GENE-DB human TR gene sequences. The TCRdist pipeline was used in a later analysis to assign CDR3 sequences and most-parsimonious VDJ recombination scenarios. In a later analysis, each TCR beta chain was defined by its CDR3 amino acid sequence together with its V-gene family, and reads lacking a unique V-gene family were excluded. To address suspected cross-contamination and a sequencing artifact, a later analysis removed around 600 highly shared, low-generation-probability nucleotide sequences. A later analysis calculated a clonal expansion index for each public chain from normalized within-repertoire ranks of inferred template counts. A later analysis computed generation probabilities with a VDJ recombination model fitted to out-of-frame rearrangements, and checked the results against IGoR. Hypergeometric tests were used in a later analysis to score TCR-TCR, TCR-HLA and TCR-CMV co-occurrence, with a repertoire-size bias correction applied to the TCR pairs. A later analysis estimated false discovery rates by permuting HLA or CMV assignments 20 times. In a later analysis, co-occurring TCRs were grouped with DBSCAN, and TCRdist sequence similarity was added when clustering was performed within HLA-allele-positive subsets. Repertoires with fewer than 30,000 or more than 120,000 public chains were left out of co-occurrence clustering, as were a handful of repertoires with anomalous nucleotide sharing. Held by TCRdb, this immuneACCESS table contains in-frame sequences only and omits some clones. Under half of the omission traces to an unresolved V gene where checked; the cause of the rest is unknown. V and J calls and clone size are given by that table; D and trimming were obtained from the DNA. A total of tens of thousands of clones appear in this sample, approximately 65% of them only once. The ten largest make up approximately 2.3% of the sample.

Beyond this particular receptor, the publication reports: Several of the top co-occurrence clusters appeared to be linked to parvovirus B19, influenza, CMV and Epstein-Barr virus, according to a later analysis. The classifier was reported to diagnose cytomegalovirus status with high specificity and sensitivity in both the original and validation cohorts. A later analysis found that HLA-associated TCR beta chains were more clonally expanded and had lower generation probabilities than equally common non-associated chains. A total of fewer than 200 TCR beta chains were listed by the study as associated with cytomegalovirus. In an earlier analysis of 587 of the donors, most TCR beta V segments appeared in productive rearrangements about 87% or about 30% of the time, broadly matching IMGT annotations. A later analysis found that most CMV-associated TCR beta chains appeared HLA-restricted, with HLA associations seemingly driven largely by CMV exposure. The only immune exposure information available for the cohort was CMV serostatus. Three of the identified cytomegalovirus-associated TCR beta chains were confirmed in vitro to be specific for cytomegalovirus antigens. A further reported finding was that TCR beta sequences accurately predicted the HLA-A and HLA-B alleles for most subjects in the first cohort. The cohort was sequenced for TCR beta chains only, and without alpha or paired-chain data the features that could be detected were limited. In a later genetic analysis, a missense DCLRE1C variant was associated with V-gene and J-gene trimming of TCR beta chains, and the association was replicated in an independent cohort. The sequencing pipeline was judged likely to have produced a cluster of highly shared sequence variants as a technical artifact. In a later genetic analysis, fewer N-insertions in productive TCRs were reported among donors in an Asian-associated ancestry cluster than the roughly 640-donor mean. Because some donors lacked HLA typing at each locus, the association tests relied only on the typed subset. Linkage disequilibrium might explain the correlated functional status among segregating V segments, but an unknown experimental factor could not be ruled out. When HLA alleles, especially DR and DQ, strongly co-occurred, TCR associations were difficult to assign to individual alleles. Because counts were too low, roughly 16 rarely observed V segments, including chromosome 9 orphons, were excluded from the earlier analysis of some 540 of the donors. According to a later analysis, TCR association rates differed among HLA loci, with DRB1 alleles showing the most associated TCRs and HLA-C alleles showing the fewest. Most TCR sequences were observed very rarely across donors, whereas some public TCRs were present in many individuals. At a false discovery rate of 0.05, a later analysis linked around 17,000 TCR beta sequences to specific HLA alleles. It was suggested by the authors that the approach could potentially be generalized to other disease states and immunological phenotypes. Presence/absence analyses assumed roughly uniform sequencing depth across donors, an assumption that may not hold.

The source material was PBMCs. The sequence derives from a young man in good health and CMV-seronegative.

In nucleotides, the sequence is TGTGCCAGCAGTCCCAGGGGTACTGAAGCTTTCTTT. It is translated as CASSPRGTEAFF. The chain couples TRBV27 to TRBJ1-1, with TRBD1 tentatively as D gene (6 bases match). Trimming takes 5 bases from V and 5 bases from J, and the germline ends sit 9 bases apart. Taken from cysteine to phenylalanine, the CDR3 has 12 residues. The DNA shown is the 36-base CDR3, in frame from base 1. Per the germline V gene (reference sequence), MNHEY is the CDR1 and SMNVEV is the CDR2.